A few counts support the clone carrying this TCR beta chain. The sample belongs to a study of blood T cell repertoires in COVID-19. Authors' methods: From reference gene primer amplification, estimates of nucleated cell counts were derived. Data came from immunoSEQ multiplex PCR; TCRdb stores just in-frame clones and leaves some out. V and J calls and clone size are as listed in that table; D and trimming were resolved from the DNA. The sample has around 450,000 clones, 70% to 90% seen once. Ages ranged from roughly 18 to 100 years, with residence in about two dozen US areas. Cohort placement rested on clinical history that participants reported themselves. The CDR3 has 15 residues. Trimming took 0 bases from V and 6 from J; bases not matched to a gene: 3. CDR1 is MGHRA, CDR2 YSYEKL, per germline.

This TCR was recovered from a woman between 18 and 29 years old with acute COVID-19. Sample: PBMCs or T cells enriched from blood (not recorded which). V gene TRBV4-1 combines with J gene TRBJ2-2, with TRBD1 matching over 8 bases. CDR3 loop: CASSQEKTGAGELFF. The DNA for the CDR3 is TGCGCCAGCAGCCAAGAAAAGACAGGGGCCGGGGAGCTGTTTTTT.